This T cell receptor beta chain was identified in a study of T cells in Graves' hyperthyroidism and ophthalmopathy. Stability of Graves' hyperthyroidism was defined as absent ophthalmopathy progression within 18 months. From more than 8 ml of fresh peripheral blood, PBMCs were isolated. Findings and caveats of the study: Classification by a 13 V-J model distinguished ophthalmopathy from stable hyperthyroidism.

Ten or more counts support this clonotype. Its cognate antigen is unknown. RNA transcripts provided the source from which TCR beta CDR3 regions were amplified. HTBI primers were employed in a first-round RT-PCR of the TCR CDR3. Each CDR3 protein is one row after TCRdb ran MiXCR on the multiplex PCR reads. The data hold around 560,000 distinct CDR3 sequences, with over 15% observed a single time. This CDR3 spans 12 amino acids. Trimming removed 6 bases from V and 8 bases from J, with 13 bases in between. The gene calls are TRBV12-3 or TRBV12-4 and TRBJ1-1; D gene unclear. Sequenced input: blood. This TCR derives from a woman aged 18-29 years with Graves' hyperthyroidism. CDR3 amino acids: CASSGPPVEAFF. DNA of the CDR3: TGTGCCAGCAGCGGACCCCCTGTGGAAGCTTTCTTT.